The table lists the clone carrying this T cell receptor beta chain with a few counts. The antigen remains unidentified. This entry comes from a study of CD8 T cells in ankylosing spondylitis. The study, taken as a whole, reports: Within ankylosing spondylitis blood, a TCR beta motif made up of eight highly homologous variants appeared to be characteristic.

In TCRdb, the 5' RACE reads were re-called with MiXCR into one record per CDR3 protein. Of 230,000 or so distinct CDR3 sequences in the sample, over 15% were seen once. V dropped 4 bases and J dropped 5; count of bases not matched to a gene: 10. This CDR3 has 15 residues. Germline V lookup: CDR1 MNHEY, CDR2 SMNVEV (reference sequence). The sequence derives from a male donor with ankylosing spondylitis or in good health (not recorded which). This rearrangement joins TRBV27 to TRBJ2-5; 7 bases match TRBD2. The sample was blood, either unsorted or a sorted T cell fraction (not recorded which). The CDR3 region has the DNA TGTGCCAGCAGTTCTCACGCGGGAGATCTGGAGACCCAGTACTTC. Its protein product is CASSSHAGDLETQYF.